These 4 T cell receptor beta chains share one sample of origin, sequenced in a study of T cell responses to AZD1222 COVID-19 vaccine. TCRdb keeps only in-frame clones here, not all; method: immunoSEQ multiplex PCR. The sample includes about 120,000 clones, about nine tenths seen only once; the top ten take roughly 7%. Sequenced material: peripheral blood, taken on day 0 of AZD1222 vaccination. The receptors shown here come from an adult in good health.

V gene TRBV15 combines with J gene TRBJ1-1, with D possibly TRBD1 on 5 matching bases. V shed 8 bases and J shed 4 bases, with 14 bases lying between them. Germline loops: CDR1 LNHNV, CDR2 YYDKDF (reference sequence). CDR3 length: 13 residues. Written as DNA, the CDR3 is TGTGCCACCGAAGGAGGGGCGGGCACTGAAGCTTTCTTT. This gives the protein CATEGGAGTEAFF.

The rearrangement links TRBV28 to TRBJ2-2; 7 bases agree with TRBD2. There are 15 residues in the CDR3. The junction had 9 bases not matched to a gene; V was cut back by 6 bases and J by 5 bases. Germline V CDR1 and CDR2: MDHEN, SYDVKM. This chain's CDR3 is CASSPGRVGTGELFF. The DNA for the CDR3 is TGTGCCAGCAGCCCGGGGAGGGTGGGTACCGGGGAGCTGTTTTTT.

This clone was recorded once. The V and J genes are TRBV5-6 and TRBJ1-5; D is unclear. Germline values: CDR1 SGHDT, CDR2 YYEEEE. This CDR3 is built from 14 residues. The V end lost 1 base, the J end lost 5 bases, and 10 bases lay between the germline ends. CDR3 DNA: TGTGCCAGCAGCTTGAGGGCAGGAGATCAGCCCCAGCATTTT. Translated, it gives CASSLRAGDQPQHF. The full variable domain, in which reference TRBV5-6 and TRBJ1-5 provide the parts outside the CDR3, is DAGVTQSPTHLIKTRGQQVTLRCSPKSGHDTVSWYQQALGQGPQFIFQYYEEEERQRGNFPDRFSGHQFPNYSSELNVNALLLGDSALYLCASSLRAGDQPQHFGDGTRLSIL.

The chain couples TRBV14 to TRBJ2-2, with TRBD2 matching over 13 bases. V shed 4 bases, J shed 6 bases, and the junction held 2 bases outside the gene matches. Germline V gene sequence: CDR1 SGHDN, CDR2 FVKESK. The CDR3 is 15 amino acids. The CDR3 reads CASSPTSGRAGELFF. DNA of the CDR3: TGTGCCAGCAGCCCTACTAGCGGGAGGGCCGGGGAGCTGTTTTTT.